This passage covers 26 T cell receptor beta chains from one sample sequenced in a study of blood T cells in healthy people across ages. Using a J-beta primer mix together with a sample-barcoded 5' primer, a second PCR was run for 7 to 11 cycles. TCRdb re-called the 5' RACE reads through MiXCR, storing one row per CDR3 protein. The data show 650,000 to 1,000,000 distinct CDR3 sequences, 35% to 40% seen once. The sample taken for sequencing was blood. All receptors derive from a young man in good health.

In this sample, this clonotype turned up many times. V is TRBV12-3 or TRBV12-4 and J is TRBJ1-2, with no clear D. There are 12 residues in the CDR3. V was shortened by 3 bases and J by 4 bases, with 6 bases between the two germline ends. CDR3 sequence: CASSFSAYGYTF. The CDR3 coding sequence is TGTGCCAGCAGTTTCTCCGCCTATGGCTACACCTTC.

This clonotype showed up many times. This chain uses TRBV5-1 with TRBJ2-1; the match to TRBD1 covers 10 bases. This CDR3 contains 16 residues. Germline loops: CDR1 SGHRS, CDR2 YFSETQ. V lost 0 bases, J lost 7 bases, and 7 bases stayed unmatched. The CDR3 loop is CASSLEAGTGVNEQFF. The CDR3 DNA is TGCGCCAGCAGCTTGGAAGCCGGGACAGGGGTTAATGAGCAGTTCTTC.

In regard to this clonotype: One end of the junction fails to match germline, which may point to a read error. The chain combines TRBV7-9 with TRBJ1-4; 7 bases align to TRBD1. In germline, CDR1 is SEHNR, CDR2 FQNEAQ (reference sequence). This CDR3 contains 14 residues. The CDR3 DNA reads TGTGCCAGCAGCCCCGGGACAGAAGATGAAAAACCGTTTTTT. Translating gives CASSPGTEDEKPFF.

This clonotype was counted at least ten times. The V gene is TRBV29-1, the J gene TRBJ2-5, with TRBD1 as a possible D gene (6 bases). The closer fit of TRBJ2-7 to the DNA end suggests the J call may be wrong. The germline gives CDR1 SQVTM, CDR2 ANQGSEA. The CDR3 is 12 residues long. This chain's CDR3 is CSAYRDPLEQYF. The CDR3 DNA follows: TGCAGCGCCTACAGGGATCCCCTCGAGCAGTACTTC.

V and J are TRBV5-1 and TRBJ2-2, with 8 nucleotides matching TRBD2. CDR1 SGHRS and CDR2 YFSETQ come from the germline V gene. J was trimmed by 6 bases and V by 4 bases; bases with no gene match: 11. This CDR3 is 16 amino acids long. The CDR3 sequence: CASSNHGGATPGELFF. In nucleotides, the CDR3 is TGCGCCAGCAGCAATCACGGGGGGGCCACTCCCGGGGAGCTGTTTTTT.

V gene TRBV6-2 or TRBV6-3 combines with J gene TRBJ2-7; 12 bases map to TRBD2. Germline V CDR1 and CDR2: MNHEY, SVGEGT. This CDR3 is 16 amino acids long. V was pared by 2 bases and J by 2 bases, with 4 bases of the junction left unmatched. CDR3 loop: CASSYPTSGGPYEQYF. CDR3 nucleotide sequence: TGTGCCAGCAGTTACCCCACTAGCGGGGGGCCCTACGAGCAGTACTTC.

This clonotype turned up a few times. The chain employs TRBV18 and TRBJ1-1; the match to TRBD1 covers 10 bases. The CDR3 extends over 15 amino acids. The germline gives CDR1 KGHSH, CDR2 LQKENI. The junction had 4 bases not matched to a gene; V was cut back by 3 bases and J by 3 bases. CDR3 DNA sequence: TGTGCCAGCTCACCGCTTGGGACAGGGGACACTGAAGCTTTCTTT. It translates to CASSPLGTGDTEAFF.

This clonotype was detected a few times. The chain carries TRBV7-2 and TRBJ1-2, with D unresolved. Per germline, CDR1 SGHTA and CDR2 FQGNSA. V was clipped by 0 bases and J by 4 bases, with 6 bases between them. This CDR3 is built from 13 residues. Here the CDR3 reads CASSLARLYGYTF. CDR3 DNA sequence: TGTGCCAGCAGCTTAGCACGGCTCTATGGCTACACCTTC. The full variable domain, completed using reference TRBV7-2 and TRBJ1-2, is GAGVSQSPSNKVTEKGKDVELRCDPISGHTALYWYRQSLGQGLEFLIYFQGNSAPDKSGLPSDRFSAERTGGSVSTLTIQRTQQEDSAVYLCASSLARLYGYTFGSGTRLTVV.

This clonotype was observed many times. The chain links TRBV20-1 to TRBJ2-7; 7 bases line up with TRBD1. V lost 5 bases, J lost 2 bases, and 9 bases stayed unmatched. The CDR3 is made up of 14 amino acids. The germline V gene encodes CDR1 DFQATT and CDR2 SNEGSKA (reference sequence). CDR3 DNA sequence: TGCAGTGCTTTATCCGACGACAGGGCCTACGAGCAGTACTTC. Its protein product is CSALSDDRAYEQYF.

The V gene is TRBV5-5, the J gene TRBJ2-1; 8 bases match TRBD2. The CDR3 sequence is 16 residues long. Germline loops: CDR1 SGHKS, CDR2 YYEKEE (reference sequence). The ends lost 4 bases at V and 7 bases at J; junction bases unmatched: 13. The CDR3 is CASSPESGSVWNEQFF. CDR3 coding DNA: TGTGCCAGCAGCCCGGAGAGCGGGAGCGTCTGGAATGAGCAGTTCTTC.

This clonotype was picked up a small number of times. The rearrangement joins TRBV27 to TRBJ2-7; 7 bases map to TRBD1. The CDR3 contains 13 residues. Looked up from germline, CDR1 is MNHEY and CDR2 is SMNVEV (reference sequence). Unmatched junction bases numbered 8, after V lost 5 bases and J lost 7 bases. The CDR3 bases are TGTGCCAGCAGTCGGGACAGTCAGAATGAGCAGTACTTC. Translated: CASSRDSQNEQYF.

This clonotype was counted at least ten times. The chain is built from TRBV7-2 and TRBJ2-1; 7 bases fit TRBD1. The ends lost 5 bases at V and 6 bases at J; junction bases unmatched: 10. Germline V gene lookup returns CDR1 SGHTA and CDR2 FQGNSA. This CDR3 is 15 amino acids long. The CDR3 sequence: CASSPSFDRVNEQFF. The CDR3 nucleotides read TGTGCCAGCAGCCCCTCCTTTGACAGGGTCAATGAGCAGTTCTTC. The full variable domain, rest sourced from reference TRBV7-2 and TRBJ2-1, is GAGVSQSPSNKVTEKGKDVELRCDPISGHTALYWYRQSLGQGLEFLIYFQGNSAPDKSGLPSDRFSAERTGGSVSTLTIQRTQQEDSAVYLCASSPSFDRVNEQFFGPGTRLTVL.

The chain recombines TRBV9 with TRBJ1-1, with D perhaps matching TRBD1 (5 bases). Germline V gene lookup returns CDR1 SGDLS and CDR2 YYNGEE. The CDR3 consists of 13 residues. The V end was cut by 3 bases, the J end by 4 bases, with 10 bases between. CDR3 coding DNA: TGTGCCAGCAGCGCGGGGACCAGCACTGAAGCTTTCTTT. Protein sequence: CASSAGTSTEAFF.

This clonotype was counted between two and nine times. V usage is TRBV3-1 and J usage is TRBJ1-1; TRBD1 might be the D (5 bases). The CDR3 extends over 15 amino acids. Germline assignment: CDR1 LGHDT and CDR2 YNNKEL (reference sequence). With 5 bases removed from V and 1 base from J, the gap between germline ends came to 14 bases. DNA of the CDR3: TGTGCCAGCAGCTTCGGGGCGGGGAAGAACACTGAAGCTTTCTTT. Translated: CASSFGAGKNTEAFF. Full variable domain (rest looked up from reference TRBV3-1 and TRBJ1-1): DTAVSQTPKYLVTQMGNDKSIKCEQNLGHDTMYWYKQDSKKFLKIMFSYNNKELIINETVPNRFSPKSPDKAHLNLHINSLELGDSAVYFCASSFGAGKNTEAFFGQGTRLTVV.

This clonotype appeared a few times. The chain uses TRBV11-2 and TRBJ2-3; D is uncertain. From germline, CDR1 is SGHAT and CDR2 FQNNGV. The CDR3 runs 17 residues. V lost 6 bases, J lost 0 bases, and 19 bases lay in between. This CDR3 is CASRQSRTQGSTDTQYF. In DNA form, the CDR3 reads TGTGCCAGCAGGCAATCACGAACCCAAGGTAGCACAGATACGCAGTATTTT.

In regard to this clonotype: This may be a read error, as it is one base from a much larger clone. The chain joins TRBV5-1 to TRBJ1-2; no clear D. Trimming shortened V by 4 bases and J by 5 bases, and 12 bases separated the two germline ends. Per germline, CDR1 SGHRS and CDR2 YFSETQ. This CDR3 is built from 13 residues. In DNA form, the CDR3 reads TGCGCCAGCAGCGTGTTGTCAGGATATGGCTACACCTTC. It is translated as CASSVLSGYGYTF.

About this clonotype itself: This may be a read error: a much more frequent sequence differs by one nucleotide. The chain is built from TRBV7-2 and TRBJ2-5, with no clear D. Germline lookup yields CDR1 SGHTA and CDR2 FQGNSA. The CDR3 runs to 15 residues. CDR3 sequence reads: CASSPQGMEQGTQYF. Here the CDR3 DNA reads TGTGCCAGCAGCCCACAAGGAATGGAACAAGGGACCCAGTACTTC.

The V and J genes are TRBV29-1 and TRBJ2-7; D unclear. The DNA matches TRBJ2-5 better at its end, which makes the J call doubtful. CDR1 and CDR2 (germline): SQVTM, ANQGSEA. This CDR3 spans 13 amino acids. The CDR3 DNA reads TGCAGCGTTGAATCAAACTTGGGGGAGACCCAGTACTTC. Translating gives CSVESNLGETQYF.

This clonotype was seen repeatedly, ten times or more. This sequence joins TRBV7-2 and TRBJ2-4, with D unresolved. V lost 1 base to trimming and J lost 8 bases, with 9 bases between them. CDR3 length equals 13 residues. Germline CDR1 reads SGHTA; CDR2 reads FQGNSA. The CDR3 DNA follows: TGTGCCAGCAGCTTAGTCCTCAGAGACATTCAGTACTTC. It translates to CASSLVLRDIQYF.

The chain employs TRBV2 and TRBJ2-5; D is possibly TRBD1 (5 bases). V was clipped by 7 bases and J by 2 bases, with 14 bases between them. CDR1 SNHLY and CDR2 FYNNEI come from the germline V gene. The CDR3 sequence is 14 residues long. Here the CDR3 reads CASTLHRLQETQYF. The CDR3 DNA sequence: TGTGCCAGCACTTTACACAGGCTACAAGAGACCCAGTACTTC.

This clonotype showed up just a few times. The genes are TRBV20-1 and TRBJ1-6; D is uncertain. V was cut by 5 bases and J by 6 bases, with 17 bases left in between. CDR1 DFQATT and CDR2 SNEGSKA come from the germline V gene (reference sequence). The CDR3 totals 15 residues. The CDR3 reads CSAGSPWTGNSPLHF. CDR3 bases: TGCAGTGCTGGATCGCCCTGGACGGGTAATTCACCCCTCCACTTT.

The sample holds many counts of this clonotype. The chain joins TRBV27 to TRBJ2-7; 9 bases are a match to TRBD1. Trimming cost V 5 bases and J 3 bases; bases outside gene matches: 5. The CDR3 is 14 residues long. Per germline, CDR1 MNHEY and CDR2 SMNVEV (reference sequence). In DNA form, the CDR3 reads TGTGCCAGCAGTCCCAGGACAGGGGTCTACGAGCAGTACTTC. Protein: CASSPRTGVYEQYF.

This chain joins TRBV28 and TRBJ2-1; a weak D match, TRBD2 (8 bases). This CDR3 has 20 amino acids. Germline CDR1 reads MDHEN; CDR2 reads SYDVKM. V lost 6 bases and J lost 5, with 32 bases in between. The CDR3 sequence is CASRPRGGPRTGGPDNEQFF. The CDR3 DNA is TGTGCCAGCAGACCGAGAGGGGGCCCAAGGACGGGAGGGCCCGACAATGAGCAGTTCTTC.

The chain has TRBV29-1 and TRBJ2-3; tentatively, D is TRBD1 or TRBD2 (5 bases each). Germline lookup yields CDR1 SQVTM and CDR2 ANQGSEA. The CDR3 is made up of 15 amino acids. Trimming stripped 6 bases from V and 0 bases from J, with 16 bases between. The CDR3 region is CSVIARDPSTDTQYF. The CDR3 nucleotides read TGCAGCGTGATCGCCCGGGACCCAAGCACAGATACGCAGTATTTT.

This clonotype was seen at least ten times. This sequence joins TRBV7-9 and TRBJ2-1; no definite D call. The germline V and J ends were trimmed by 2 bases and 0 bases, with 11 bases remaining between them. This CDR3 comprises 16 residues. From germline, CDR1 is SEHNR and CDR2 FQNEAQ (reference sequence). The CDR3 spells CASSLRAGRSYNEQFF. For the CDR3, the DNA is TGTGCCAGCAGCTTAAGGGCAGGACGCTCCTACAATGAGCAGTTCTTC.

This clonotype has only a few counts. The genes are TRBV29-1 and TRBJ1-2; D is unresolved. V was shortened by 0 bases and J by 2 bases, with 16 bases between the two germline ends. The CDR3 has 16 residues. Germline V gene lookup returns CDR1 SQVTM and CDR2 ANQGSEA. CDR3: CSVEDLRYRVNYGYTF. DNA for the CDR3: TGCAGCGTTGAAGATCTGAGATATCGGGTAAACTATGGCTACACCTTC.